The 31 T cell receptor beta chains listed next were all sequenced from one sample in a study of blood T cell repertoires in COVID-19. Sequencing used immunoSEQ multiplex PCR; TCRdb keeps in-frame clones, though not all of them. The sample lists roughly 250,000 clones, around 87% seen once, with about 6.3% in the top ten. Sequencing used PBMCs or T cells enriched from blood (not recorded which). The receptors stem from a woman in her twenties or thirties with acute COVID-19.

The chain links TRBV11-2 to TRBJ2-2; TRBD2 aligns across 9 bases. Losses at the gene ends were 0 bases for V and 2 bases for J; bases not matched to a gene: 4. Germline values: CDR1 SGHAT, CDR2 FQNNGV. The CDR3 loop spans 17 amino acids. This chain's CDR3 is CASSLDRLAANTGELFF. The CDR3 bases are TGTGCCAGCAGCTTAGATCGACTAGCGGCTAACACCGGGGAGCTGTTTTTT.

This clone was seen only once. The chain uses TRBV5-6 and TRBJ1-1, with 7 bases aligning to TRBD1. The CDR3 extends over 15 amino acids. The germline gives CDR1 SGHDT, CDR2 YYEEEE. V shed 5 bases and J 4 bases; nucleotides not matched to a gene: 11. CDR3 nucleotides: TGTGCCAGCAGAGGACTAAACAGGGGACTCACTGAAGCTTTCTTT. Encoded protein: CASRGLNRGLTEAFF.

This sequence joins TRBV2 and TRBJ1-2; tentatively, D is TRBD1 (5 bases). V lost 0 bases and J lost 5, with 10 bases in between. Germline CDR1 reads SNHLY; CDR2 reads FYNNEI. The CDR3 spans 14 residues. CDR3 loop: CASSEARAGYGYTF. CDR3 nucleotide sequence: TGTGCCAGCAGTGAAGCAAGGGCAGGGTATGGCTACACCTTC.

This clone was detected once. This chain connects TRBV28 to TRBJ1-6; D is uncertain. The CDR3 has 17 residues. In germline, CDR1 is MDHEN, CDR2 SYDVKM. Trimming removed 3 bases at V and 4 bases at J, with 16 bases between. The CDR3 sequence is CASSFSPTEYYNSPLHF. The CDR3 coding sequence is TGTGCCAGCAGTTTTTCCCCGACGGAGTATTATAATTCACCCCTCCACTTT.

CDR3 sequence reads: CASSLAGRKETQYF. The CDR3 nucleotides are TGTGCCAGCAGCTTAGCGGGGAGAAAAGAGACCCAGTACTTC. The rearrangement uses TRBV11-1 and TRBJ2-5, with D perhaps matching TRBD2 (5 bases). Germline CDR1 reads SGHAT; CDR2 reads FQDESV (reference sequence). This CDR3 region has 14 residues. V lost 0 bases and J lost 3, with 8 bases in between.

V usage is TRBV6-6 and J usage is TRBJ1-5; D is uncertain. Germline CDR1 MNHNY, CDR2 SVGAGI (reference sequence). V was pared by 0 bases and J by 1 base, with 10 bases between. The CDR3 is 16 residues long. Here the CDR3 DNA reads TGTGCCAGCAGTTACTCTAGGACTGGCAGCAATCAGCCCCAGCATTTT. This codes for CASSYSRTGSNQPQHF.

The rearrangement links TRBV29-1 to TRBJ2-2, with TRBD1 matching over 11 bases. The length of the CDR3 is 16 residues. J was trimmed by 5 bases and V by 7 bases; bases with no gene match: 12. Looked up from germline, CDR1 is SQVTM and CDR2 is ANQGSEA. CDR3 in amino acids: CSGQTGTGGITGELFF. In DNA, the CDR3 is TGCAGCGGTCAAACCGGGACAGGGGGGATTACCGGGGAGCTGTTTTTT.

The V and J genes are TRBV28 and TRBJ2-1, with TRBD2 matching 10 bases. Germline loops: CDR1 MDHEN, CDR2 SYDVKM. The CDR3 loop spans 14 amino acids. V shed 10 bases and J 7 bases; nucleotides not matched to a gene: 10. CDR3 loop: CATRSGRAGNEQFF. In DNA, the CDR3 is TGTGCCACCAGAAGCGGGAGGGCCGGAAATGAGCAGTTCTTC.

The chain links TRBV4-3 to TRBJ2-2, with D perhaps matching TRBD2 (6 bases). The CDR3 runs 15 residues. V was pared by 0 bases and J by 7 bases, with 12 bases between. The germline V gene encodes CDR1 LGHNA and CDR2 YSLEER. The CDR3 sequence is CASSQEGGRGGELFF. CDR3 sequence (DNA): TGCGCCAGCAGCCAAGAGGGGGGTCGCGGCGGGGAGCTGTTTTTT.

CDR3 loop: CASSPSPREQYF. The CDR3 DNA follows: TGTGCCAGCAGTCCCTCTCCGCGCGAGCAGTACTTC. The chain couples TRBV27 to TRBJ2-7; D gene ambiguous. The CDR3 is 12 residues long. Trimming cost V 5 bases and J 6 bases, with 11 bases left between them. Germline loops: CDR1 MNHEY, CDR2 SMNVEV (reference sequence).

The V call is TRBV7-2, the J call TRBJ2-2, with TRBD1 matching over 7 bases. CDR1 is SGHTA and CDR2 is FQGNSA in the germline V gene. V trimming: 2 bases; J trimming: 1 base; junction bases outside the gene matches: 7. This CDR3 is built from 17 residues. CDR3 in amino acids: CASSLSMRTGNTGELFF. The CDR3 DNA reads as TGTGCCAGCAGCTTAAGTATGCGGACAGGGAACACCGGGGAGCTGTTTTTT.

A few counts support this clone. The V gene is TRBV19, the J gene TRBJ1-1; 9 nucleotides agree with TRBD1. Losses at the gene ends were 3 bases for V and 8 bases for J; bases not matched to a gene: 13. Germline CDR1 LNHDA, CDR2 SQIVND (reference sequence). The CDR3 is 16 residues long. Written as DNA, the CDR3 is TGTGCCAGTAGTATGCCCCCGGGACAGGGATCTCCCGAAGCTTTCTTT. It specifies CASSMPPGQGSPEAFF.

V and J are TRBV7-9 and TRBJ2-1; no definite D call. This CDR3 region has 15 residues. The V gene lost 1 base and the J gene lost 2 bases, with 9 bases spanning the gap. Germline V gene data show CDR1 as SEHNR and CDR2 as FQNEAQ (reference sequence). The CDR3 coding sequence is TGTGCCAGCAGCTTAGTCACTACAACCTACAATGAGCAGTTCTTC. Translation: CASSLVTTTYNEQFF.

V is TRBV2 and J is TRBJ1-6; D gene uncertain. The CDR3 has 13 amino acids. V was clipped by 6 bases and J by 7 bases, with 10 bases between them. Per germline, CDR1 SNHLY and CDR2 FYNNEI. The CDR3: CASRTQPNSPLHF. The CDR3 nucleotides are TGTGCCAGCAGGACTCAGCCGAATTCACCCCTCCACTTT.

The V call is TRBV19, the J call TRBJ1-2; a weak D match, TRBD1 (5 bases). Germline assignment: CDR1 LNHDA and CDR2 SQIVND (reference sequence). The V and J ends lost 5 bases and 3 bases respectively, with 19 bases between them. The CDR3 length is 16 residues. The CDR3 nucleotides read TGTGCCAGTAGTCTCCGCTGGACGAAAGGGGACTATGGCTACACCTTC. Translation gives CASSLRWTKGDYGYTF.

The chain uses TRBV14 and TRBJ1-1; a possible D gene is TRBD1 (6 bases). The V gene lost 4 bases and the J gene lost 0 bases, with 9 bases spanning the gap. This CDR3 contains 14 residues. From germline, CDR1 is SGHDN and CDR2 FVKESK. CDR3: CASSPDRLNTEAFF. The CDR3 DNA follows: TGTGCCAGCAGCCCCGACAGGTTGAACACTGAAGCTTTCTTT.

CDR3 sequence (DNA): TGTGCCAGCAGTTTATCCCTCGGACTAGCGGAACTCACAGATACGCAGTATTTT. Translated, it gives CASSLSLGLAELTDTQYF. The chain is built from TRBV28 and TRBJ2-3; 10 bases map to TRBD2. Trimming removed 1 base from V and 2 bases from J; junction bases left unmatched: 9. CDR3 length: 18 amino acids. Germline values: CDR1 MDHEN, CDR2 SYDVKM. Combining the CDR3 with reference TRBV28 and TRBJ2-3 gives the whole variable domain DVKVTQSSRYLVKRTGEKVFLECVQDMDHENMFWYRQDPGLGLRLIYFSYDVKMKEKGDIPEGYSVSREKKERFSLILESASTNQTSMYLCASSLSLGLAELTDTQYFGPGTRLTVL.

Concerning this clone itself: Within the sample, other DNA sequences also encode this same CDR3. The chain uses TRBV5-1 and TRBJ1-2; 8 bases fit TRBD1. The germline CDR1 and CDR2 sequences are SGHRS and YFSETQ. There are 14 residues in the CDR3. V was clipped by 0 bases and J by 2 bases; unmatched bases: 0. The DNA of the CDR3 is TGCGCCAGCAGCTTGGGGACAGGGAACTATGGCTACACCTTC. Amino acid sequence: CASSLGTGNYGYTF. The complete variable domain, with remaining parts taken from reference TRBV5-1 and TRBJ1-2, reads KAGVTQTPRYLIKTRGQQVTLSCSPISGHRSVSWYQQTPGQGLQFLFEYFSETQRNKGNFPGRFSGRQFSNSRSEMNVSTLELGDSALYLCASSLGTGNYGYTFGSGTRLTVV.

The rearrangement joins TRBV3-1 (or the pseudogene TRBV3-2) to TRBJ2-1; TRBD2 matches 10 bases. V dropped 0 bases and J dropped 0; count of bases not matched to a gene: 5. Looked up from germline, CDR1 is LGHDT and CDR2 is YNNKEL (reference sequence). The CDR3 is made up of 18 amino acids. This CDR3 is CASSQDWTSGSSYNEQFF. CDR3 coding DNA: TGTGCCAGCAGCCAAGATTGGACTAGCGGTAGCTCCTACAATGAGCAGTTCTTC.

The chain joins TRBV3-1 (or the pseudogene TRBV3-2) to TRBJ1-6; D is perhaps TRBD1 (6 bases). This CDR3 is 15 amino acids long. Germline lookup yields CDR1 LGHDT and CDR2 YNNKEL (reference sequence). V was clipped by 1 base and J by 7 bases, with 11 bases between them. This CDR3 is CASSQVPTGNSPLHF. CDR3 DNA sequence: TGTGCCAGCAGCCAAGTCCCCACAGGGAATTCACCCCTCCACTTT.

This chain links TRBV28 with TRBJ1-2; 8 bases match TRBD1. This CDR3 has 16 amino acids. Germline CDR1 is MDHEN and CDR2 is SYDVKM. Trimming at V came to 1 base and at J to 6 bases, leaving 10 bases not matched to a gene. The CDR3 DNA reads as TGTGCCAGCAGTTTATCCCTCGGGGCAGGGGGCGATGGCTACACCTTC. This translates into CASSLSLGAGGDGYTF.

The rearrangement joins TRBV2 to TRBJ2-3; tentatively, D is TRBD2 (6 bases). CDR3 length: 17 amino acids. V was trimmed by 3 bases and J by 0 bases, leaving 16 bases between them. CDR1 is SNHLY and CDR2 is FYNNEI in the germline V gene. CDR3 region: CASSEFGLTPSTDTQYF. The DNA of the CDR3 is TGTGCCAGCAGTGAGTTCGGACTAACCCCTAGCACAGATACGCAGTATTTT.

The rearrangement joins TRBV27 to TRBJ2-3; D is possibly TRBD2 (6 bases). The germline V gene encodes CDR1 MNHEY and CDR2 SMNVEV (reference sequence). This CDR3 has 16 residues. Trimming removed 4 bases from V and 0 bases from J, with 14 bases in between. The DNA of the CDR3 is TGTGCCAGCAGTTCCCTTCTAGCGAGTAGCACAGATACGCAGTATTTT. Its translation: CASSSLLASSTDTQYF.

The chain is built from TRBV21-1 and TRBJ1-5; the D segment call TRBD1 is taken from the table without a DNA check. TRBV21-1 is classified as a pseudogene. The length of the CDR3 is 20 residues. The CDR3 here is CASSKEVGQGPRISNQPQHF. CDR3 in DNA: TGTGCCAGCAGCAAAGAGGTGGGACAGGGGCCCAGAATTAGCAATCAGCCCCAGCATTTT.

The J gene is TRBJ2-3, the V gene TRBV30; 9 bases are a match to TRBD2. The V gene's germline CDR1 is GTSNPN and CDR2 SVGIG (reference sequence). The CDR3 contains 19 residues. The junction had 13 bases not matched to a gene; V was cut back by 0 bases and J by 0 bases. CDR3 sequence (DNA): TGTGCCTGGAGTGTCTGGGGTAGCGGGGGCCCCGGGAGCACAGATACGCAGTATTTT. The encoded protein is CAWSVWGSGGPGSTDTQYF.

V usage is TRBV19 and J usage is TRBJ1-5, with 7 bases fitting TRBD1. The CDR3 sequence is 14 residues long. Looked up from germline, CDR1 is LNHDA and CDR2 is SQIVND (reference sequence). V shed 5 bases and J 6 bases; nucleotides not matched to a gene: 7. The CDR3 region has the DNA TGTGCCAGTAGTGACCAGGGGGTTCGTCAGCCCCAGCATTTT. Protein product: CASSDQGVRQPQHF.

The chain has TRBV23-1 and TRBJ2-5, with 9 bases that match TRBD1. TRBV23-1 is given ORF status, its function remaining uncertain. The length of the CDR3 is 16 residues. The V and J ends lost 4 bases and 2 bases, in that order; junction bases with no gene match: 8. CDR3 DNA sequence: TGCGCCAGCAGTCCCAGAGGACAGGGGCGTCAAGAGACCCAGTACTTC. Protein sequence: CASSPRGQGRQETQYF.

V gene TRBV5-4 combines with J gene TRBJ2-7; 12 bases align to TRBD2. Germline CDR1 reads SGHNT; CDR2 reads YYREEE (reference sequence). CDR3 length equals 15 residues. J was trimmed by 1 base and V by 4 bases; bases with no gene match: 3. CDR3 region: CASSTGLAGSYEQYF. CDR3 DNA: TGTGCCAGCAGCACCGGACTAGCGGGGTCCTACGAGCAGTACTTC.

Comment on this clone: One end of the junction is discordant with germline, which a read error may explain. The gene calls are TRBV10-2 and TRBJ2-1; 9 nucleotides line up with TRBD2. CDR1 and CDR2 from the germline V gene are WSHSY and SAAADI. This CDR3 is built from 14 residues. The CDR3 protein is CASSESAGGSSNVF. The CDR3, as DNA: TGCGCCAGCAGTGAGTCAGCGGGGGGTTCTTCAAACGTCTTC.

DNA for the CDR3: TGTGCCAGCAGCGCCCGACAGGGGGGACAAGAGACCCAGTACTTC. Its translation is CASSARQGGQETQYF. V usage is TRBV9 and J usage is TRBJ2-5; TRBD1 agrees at 9 bases. Losses at the gene ends were 3 bases for V and 2 bases for J; bases not matched to a gene: 5. The length of the CDR3 is 15 residues. Germline V lookup: CDR1 SGDLS, CDR2 YYNGEE. The full variable domain, completed using reference TRBV9 and TRBJ2-5, is DSGVTQTPKHLITATGQRVTLRCSPRSGDLSVYWYQQSLDQGLQFLIQYYNGEERAKGNILERFSAQQFPDLHSELNLSSLELGDSALYFCASSARQGGQETQYFGPGTRLLVL.

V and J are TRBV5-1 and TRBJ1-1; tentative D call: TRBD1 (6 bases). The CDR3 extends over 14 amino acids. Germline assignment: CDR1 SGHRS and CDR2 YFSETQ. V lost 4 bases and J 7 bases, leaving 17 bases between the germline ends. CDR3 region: CASSITSGAGEAFF. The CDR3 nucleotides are TGCGCCAGCAGCATTACCTCAGGGGCAGGTGAAGCTTTCTTT.